The sequence of this T cell receptor (beta chain) was determined in a study of cytomegalovirus exposure and HLA in healthy donors. Overall study: There were 350 to 400 genotyped donors. Of these, 81% fell in the genetic ancestry cluster associated with self-reported Caucasian donors.

Details on this clone: Its antigen is as yet unknown.

Study-level results: Solely CMV serostatus was available to characterize immune exposure. Cytomegalovirus association was listed for under 200 TCR beta chains. A later analysis found TCR association rates differed by HLA locus, highest for DRB1 and lowest for HLA-C.

The CDR3 covers 12 residues. Germline V CDR1 and CDR2: MNHEY, SMNVEV (reference sequence). V was trimmed by 5 bases and J by 7 bases, leaving 12 bases between them. The PCR employed 60 Vbeta primers together with 13 Jbeta primers. Sequencing used immunoSEQ multiplex PCR; TCRdb keeps in-frame clones, though not all of them. The sample includes 130,000 to 150,000 clones, about 80% of them seen just once. Sequencing was performed on PBMCs. The chain is built from TRBV27 and TRBJ2-7; D is possibly TRBD1 (6 bases). The clonotype comes from a man aged 40-49 years in good health and CMV-seronegative. The DNA of the CDR3 is TGTGCCAGCAGTCCCAGGGGTTGGGAGCAGTACTTC. It is translated as CASSPRGWEQYF.